This TCR beta chain was captured in a study of shared clonotypes between healthy human individuals. Assay used: immunoSEQ multiplex PCR; TCRdb lists only in-frame clones, some missing. The table includes some 2.3 million clones, 85% to 95% detected once. V lost 4 bases and J 0 bases, leaving 15 bases between the germline ends. CDR3 length: 16 residues. Germline values: CDR1 SGHNT, CDR2 YYREEE (reference sequence). The specimen sequenced was naive CD4+ T cells from PBMCs. The subset: CD45RA+ positively selected. This chain joins TRBV5-4 and TRBJ2-3, with a possible D match to TRBD1 (6 bases). This TCR came from a man between 18 and 35 years old in good health. Some clones in this sample may be carry-over from other donors' samples. The CDR3 DNA reads as TGTGCCAGCAGCGCCGGGACAACAGCTAGCACAGATACGCAGTATTTT. It is translated as CASSAGTTASTDTQYF.